A few counts support the clone carrying this T cell receptor (beta chain). Its target is unknown. The source of the sample is a study of T cell repertoires in cytomegalovirus infection. On the study more broadly: The study used recently identified HLA-C-restricted and well-studied HLA-B-restricted CMV epitopes. Matching HLA type, along with CMV infection, was indicated by public TCR beta signatures.

TCRdb passed the reads through MiXCR, listing each CDR3 protein once. The sample has some 590,000 distinct CDR3 sequences, under 45% seen once. V lost 0 bases to trimming and J lost 0 bases, with 5 bases between them. This CDR3 has 14 amino acids. CDR1 MNHNS and CDR2 SASEGT come from the germline V gene. Study-level findings and limits: HLA-C-restricted TCR beta clonotypes specific for CMV led the ex vivo response. Summed frequency of shared TCR beta families picked out CMV carriers who also had the relevant HLA.

Sequences were derived from cultured PBMCs, sampled from culture after CMV antigen stimulation. The V call is TRBV6-1, the J call TRBJ2-5, with no clear D. This sequence originates from a human donor in good health (CMV status not recorded). Some clones in this sample may be carry-over from other donors' samples. In DNA form, the CDR3 reads TGTGCCAGCAGTGAAGCCAGGTACCAAGAGACCCAGTACTTC. Protein: CASSEARYQETQYF.